The subject of this entry is one T cell receptor (beta chain). The source of the sample is a study of blood T cell repertoires in COVID-19. The CDR3 is made up of 19 amino acids. Germline trimming cut 3 bases from V and 5 bases from J; bases unmatched to any gene: 17. Germline V gives CDR1 SGHTA, CDR2 FQGNSA. Sequenced by immunoSEQ multiplex PCR; TCRdb stores in-frame clones only, minus some. The table includes 200,000 to 250,000 clones, around 90% detected once. The V call is TRBV7-2, the J call TRBJ2-7; 12 bases fit TRBD2. The origin of this receptor is a man aged 25-45 years who had been exposed to COVID-19. Sequencing input: PBMCs or T cells enriched from blood (not recorded which). The CDR3 nucleotides read TGTGCCAGCAGCTTCGTGTTAGGGCCCGGGACTAGCGGGTGGGACGAGCAGTACTTC. Translation gives CASSFVLGPGTSGWDEQYF.